This T cell receptor beta chain originates from a study of cytomegalovirus exposure and HLA in healthy donors. Study-level information: Drawn from HLA-typed donors, around 85 million unique TCRs were held in an early data release.

Points on this clone: Its antigen remains unknown.

Notes on the study in general: Donors were assumed by presence/absence analyses to have roughly uniform sequencing depth.

The V and J ends lost 4 bases and 7 bases respectively, with 11 bases between them. This CDR3 is 11 amino acids long. Germline V gene lookup returns CDR1 GTSNPN and CDR2 SVGIG (reference sequence). Vbeta (60) and Jbeta (13) primers were used in the PCR. Generated by immunoSEQ multiplex PCR, the TCRdb table keeps only in-frame clones and is missing some. The sample gives fewer than 100,000 clones, roughly 78% of which show up once; under 5% is in the top ten. The sample taken for sequencing was PBMCs. V usage is TRBV30 and J usage is TRBJ2-7, with D uncertain. The TCR was taken from a male donor in good health and CMV-seropositive. The DNA of the CDR3 is TGTGCCTGGACCGCATCCGGGGAGCAGTACTTC. The encoded protein is CAWTASGEQYF.